The 26 T cell receptor beta chains in this list originate from one sample, sequenced in a study of tumor-infiltrating lymphocytes in primary liver carcinoma. Extraction of RNA together with DNA used about 17-31 mg of unsorted bulk tissue. cDNA specific to TCR beta was made from 450 to 500 ng of total RNA, with a constant-region primer employed for priming. Slightly modified ARM-PCR served as the procedure for the TCR beta libraries. These libraries came from three rounds of nested multiplex PCR. Amplification in the first two PCR rounds was performed using TRBV1-TRBV30 forward primers and a C-beta reverse primer for approximately 10 cycles each. TCRdb re-called the multiplex PCR reads through MiXCR, storing one row per CDR3 protein. This sample carries more than 95,000 distinct CDR3 sequences, roughly 80% of them seen once, and the ten largest clones take approximately 18%. Sequences were obtained from liver tumor tissue from sampling region 3. The subset is: tumor region T3, left-lateral pole. Source of these receptors: a man aged 35-49 years with primary liver carcinoma and hepatitis B virus infection.

The rearrangement links TRBV12-3 or TRBV12-4 to TRBJ2-1; perhaps D is TRBD1 or TRBD2 (5 bases each). With 5 bases removed from V and 8 bases from J, the gap between germline ends came to 22 bases. The CDR3 length is 16 residues. The chain's CDR3 is CASSPPGAGPYDEQFF. Here the CDR3 DNA reads TGTGCCAGCAGTCCACCCGGGGCAGGCCCTTACGATGAGCAGTTCTTC.

With respect to this clonotype: A much larger clone lies a single base off, so this may be a read error. V gene TRBV2 combines with J gene TRBJ2-1; 11 positions agree with TRBD2. Germline values: CDR1 SNHLY, CDR2 FYNNEI. The CDR3 is 13 amino acids. CDR3 nucleotides: TGTGCCAGCGAACTAGCGGGAGAGGGTGAGCAGCTCTTC. Its translation: CASELAGEGEQLF.

As regards this clonotype: With a much larger clone just one base away, this may be a read error. The V call is TRBV20-1, the J call TRBJ2-7; weak D call: TRBD2 (5 bases). Germline CDR1 DFQATT, CDR2 SNEGSKA (reference sequence). This CDR3 spans 12 amino acids. In nucleotides, the CDR3 is TGCAGTCCTAGAGGAGGTAAATACGAGCAGTACTTC. Its translation is CSPRGGKYEQYF.

For this clonotype: The conserved phenylalanine or tryptophan is not found at the CDR3 terminus, so this likely reflects a read error. The chain couples TRBV11-3 to TRBJ2-1; 9 bases fit TRBD2. The CDR3 is 16 residues long. Per germline, CDR1 SGHNT and CDR2 YENEEA. The V segment lost 5 bases and the J segment 5 bases; nucleotides outside the gene matches: 10. CDR3 residues: CASSHGSGSGHNEQFL. CDR3 nucleotide sequence: TGTGCCAGCAGCCACGGTAGCGGGAGCGGGCACAATGAGCAGTTCTTG.

The chain combines TRBV21-1 with TRBJ2-7; the D call in the table, TRBD1, was not verified against the DNA. TRBV21-1 is an annotated pseudogene. This CDR3 is 14 amino acids long. The chain's CDR3 is CASSSDRPTYDHYF. For the CDR3, the DNA is TGTGCCAGCAGCTCGGACAGACCCACCTACGATCATTACTTC.

About this clonotype itself: An end of the junction does not agree with germline; a read error may underlie this. The chain uses TRBV12-3 or TRBV12-4 and TRBJ1-1; D possibly corresponds to TRBD1 (6 bases). The CDR3 totals 15 residues. This CDR3 is CANSLGQLLNTETFF. The CDR3 nucleotides read TGTGCCAACAGTTTAGGACAGCTGTTGAACACTGAAACTTTCTTT.

This sequence joins TRBV11-1 and TRBJ1-6, with D possibly being TRBD1 (5 bases). Trimming pared 10 bases from V and 9 bases from J, leaving 16 bases between. The CDR3 length is 13 residues. Germline assignment: CDR1 SGHAT and CDR2 FQDESV (reference sequence). The CDR3 loop reads CATGRTLVSPLHF. The CDR3 DNA reads TGTGCCACCGGCCGGACATTGGTTTCACCCCTCCACTTT.

A note on this clonotype: Germline and junction disagree at one end, which may indicate a read error. The rearrangement joins TRBV6-6 to TRBJ1-5, with 7 bases fitting TRBD1. Germline lookup yields CDR1 MNHNY and CDR2 SVGAGI (reference sequence). This CDR3 comprises 14 residues. The CDR3 protein is CVSSEWDSNQPQHF. The CDR3 DNA reads as TGTGTCAGCAGTGAGTGGGACAGTAATCAGCCCCAGCATTTT.

The table lists this clonotype with many counts. The genes are TRBV7-8 and TRBJ1-1; D uncertain. This CDR3 is built from 14 residues. Germline CDR1 SGHVS, CDR2 FQNEAQ. With 8 bases removed from V and 1 base from J, the gap between germline ends came to 14 bases. CDR3 sequence reads: CASQDGQENTEAFF. For the CDR3, the DNA is TGTGCCAGCCAAGACGGGCAGGAGAACACTGAAGCTTTCTTT.

The CDR3 DNA sequence: TGCAGCGTTTACGGGACAGGGGGCGCCTATGGCTACACCTTC. Amino acid sequence: CSVYGTGGAYGYTF. The chain couples TRBV29-1 to TRBJ1-2, with 12 bases identical to TRBD1. The junction had 5 bases not matched to a gene; V was cut back by 5 bases and J by 4 bases. In germline, CDR1 is SQVTM, CDR2 ANQGSEA. This CDR3 spans 14 amino acids.

Remarks on this clonotype: An end of the junction differs from the germline gene, which may be a read error. CDR3 nucleotides: TGTGCCAGCAGTTACTCCCCTTGCAGGGATAGCAATCAGCCCCATCATTTT. This translates into CASSYSPCRDSNQPHHF. The rearrangement joins TRBV6-2 or TRBV6-3 to TRBJ1-5, with a possible D match to TRBD1 (5 bases). The germline V gene has CDR1 MNHEY and CDR2 SVGEGT. The CDR3 runs 17 residues.

The V gene is TRBV7-8, the J gene TRBJ2-7; no firm D call. The CDR3 has 15 residues. The germline CDR1 and CDR2 sequences are SGHVS and FQNEAQ. Trimming left V 2 bases short and J 0 bases short, with 11 bases between. The CDR3 DNA is TGTGCCAGCAGCTTATTGAACCTGAACTCCTACGAGCAGTACTTC. Its protein product is CASSLLNLNSYEQYF.

With respect to this clonotype: At one end the junction does not follow the germline gene, possibly because of a read error. The rearrangement joins TRBV12-3 or TRBV12-4 to TRBJ2-3; TRBD1 matches 7 bases. The CDR3 is 15 amino acids. CDR3 in DNA: TGTGCCAGCAGTTCAGACGGGGTGGGGACAGATACACAGTATTTT. As protein: CASSSDGVGTDTQYF.

Note on this clonotype: An end of the junction differs from the germline gene, which may be a read error. The chain has TRBV5-6 and TRBJ2-4; D not resolved. This CDR3 region has 12 residues. The germline V gene has CDR1 SGHDT and CDR2 YYEEEE. The CDR3 nucleotides are TGTGTCAGCAGATGGTCGACCGGGCCTCTCTACTTC. The encoded protein is CVSRWSTGPLYF.

The chain recombines TRBV11-2 with TRBJ2-1, with D tentatively TRBD1 (6 bases). CDR3 size: 12 residues. Trimming took off 6 bases at V and 16 bases at J, with 19 bases between the two ends. CDR1 is SGHAT and CDR2 is FQNNGV in the germline V gene. CDR3 coding DNA: TGTGCCAGCAGTTACGCGGCAGGGGAGAAATTCTTC. It is translated as CASSYAAGEKFF.

For this clonotype: At one end, the junction sequence differs from germline, possibly due to a read error. The chain joins TRBV7-9 to TRBJ2-1; 8 positions agree with TRBD2. This CDR3 comprises 16 residues. Germline assignment: CDR1 SEHNR and CDR2 FQNEAQ (reference sequence). The CDR3 sequence: CTSAPVGLAGYNEQSF. DNA of the CDR3: TGTACCAGCGCTCCCGTGGGCCTAGCGGGTTACAATGAGCAGTCCTTC.

Comment on this clonotype: A junction boundary mismatches the germline segment, possibly from a read error. This chain connects TRBV4-2 to TRBJ2-7, with D perhaps assigned TRBD1 or TRBD2 (5 bases each). The CDR3 length is 15 residues. Per the germline V gene, CDR1 is LGHNA and CDR2 is YNFKEQ. CDR3 bases: TGTGCCAGCAGCCAAGATAAGGGGAGCGGCTACTGGCAGCACTTC. Translating it yields CASSQDKGSGYWQHF.

Regarding this clonotype: Relative to the germline gene, one junction end is altered; a read error may explain this. In DNA, the CDR3 is TGCATCGTTGGACAGGGTGCAGGGGAGCAGTACTTC. As protein: CIVGQGAGEQYF. The chain uses TRBV29-1 and TRBJ2-7; 8 bases fit TRBD1. The germline V gene encodes CDR1 SQVTM and CDR2 ANQGSEA. The CDR3 sequence is 12 residues long.

Comments on this clonotype: The conserved phenylalanine or tryptophan normally closing the CDR3 is absent here, so this likely arose from a read error. The chain joins TRBV29-1 to TRBJ2-5, with D perhaps TRBD1 (5 bases). This CDR3 has 13 residues. Looked up from germline, CDR1 is SQVTM and CDR2 is ANQGSEA. V lost 6 bases and J lost 1, with 12 bases in between. The CDR3 here is CSVAGLGQETQYY. In DNA, the CDR3 is TGCAGCGTGGCAGGGTTAGGCCAAGAGACCCAGTACTAC.

Concerning this clonotype: The germline gene is not matched at one end of the junction; a read error may be the cause. The chain carries TRBV11-1 and TRBJ1-2; no reliable D call. CDR1 SGHAT and CDR2 FQDESV come from the germline V gene (reference sequence). CDR3 length: 13 residues. CDR3 region: CGSNLVHNYGYTF. The CDR3 coding sequence is TGTGGCAGCAACTTGGTCCATAACTATGGTTACACCTTC.

This sequence joins TRBV29-1 and TRBJ1-1; maybe TRBD1 (5 bases). CDR1 is SQVTM and CDR2 is ANQGSEA in the germline V gene. Trimming removed 8 bases at V and 6 bases at J, with 16 bases between. This CDR3 is 12 amino acids long. Here the CDR3 DNA reads TGCAGCTACTCTCATGGCAGGGCTGAAGCTTTCTTT. This sequence encodes CSYSHGRAEAFF.

Concerning this clonotype: This likely comes from a read error, as the CDR3 has no conserved phenylalanine or tryptophan at its end. V is TRBV11-1 and J is TRBJ2-5, with 9 nucleotides matching TRBD2. CDR3 length equals 15 residues. With 8 bases clipped from V and 4 bases from J, the junction kept 11 bases outside the gene matches. Germline CDR1 SGHAT, CDR2 FQDESV (reference sequence). CDR3 amino acids: CASALTGLAGETQYL. Written as DNA, the CDR3 is TGTGCCAGCGCCCTCACGGGACTAGCCGGAGAGACCCAGTACTTA.

V gene TRBV29-1 combines with J gene TRBJ2-1; D possibly corresponds to TRBD2 (5 bases). Germline CDR1 is SQVTM and CDR2 is ANQGSEA. Trimming removed 3 bases at V and 9 bases at J, with 15 bases between. This CDR3 is 13 amino acids long. CDR3 loop: CSVDRIQGSEQFF. CDR3 in DNA: TGCAGCGTTGACCGTATACAAGGGAGTGAGCAGTTCTTC.

On this clonotype itself: One junction end disagrees with the germline gene, perhaps due to a read error. This sequence joins TRBV6-6 and TRBJ1-6, with D perhaps matching TRBD1 (5 bases). The CDR3 length is 13 residues. CDR1 and CDR2 (germline): MNHNY, SVGAGI (reference sequence). In DNA, the CDR3 is TGTGCGAGCAGTAATACAGGAATTTCACCCCTATACTTT. It yields the protein CASSNTGISPLYF.

With respect to this clonotype: It is likely a read error, because the conserved phenylalanine at the end of the CDR3 is missing. The chain carries TRBV6-6 and TRBJ2-4, with 7 bases that match TRBD1. Per germline, CDR1 MNHNY and CDR2 SVGAGI (reference sequence). V gave up 8 bases and J gave up 7 bases; unmatched junction bases: 14. This CDR3 contains 15 residues. CDR3 region: CASWPGQDARNIQYL. The DNA for the CDR3 is TGTGCCAGCTGGCCAGGACAGGATGCTAGGAACATTCAGTACCTC.

The V and J genes are TRBV5-1 and TRBJ2-1; perhaps TRBD2 as D (6 bases). This CDR3 region has 14 residues. CDR1 and CDR2 (germline): SGHRS, YFSETQ. The DNA for the CDR3 is TGCCTCAACAGCCCATGGACTACGTGGAATGAGCAGTTCTTC. It yields the protein CLNSPWTTWNEQFF.